This note documents a single TCR beta chain sequence. There are 14 residues in the CDR3. This sample stems from a study of esophageal squamous cell carcinoma under preoperative chemotherapy. Study information: Both tumor-infiltrating lymphocytes and peripheral blood T cells were profiled.

Indicated time point: before preoperative PTX-NDP chemotherapy. Before surgery, patients were given preoperative paclitaxel-nedaplatin chemotherapy. TCRdb called the PCR reads again in MiXCR, with one record for every CDR3 protein. The table records about 30,000 distinct CDR3 sequences, less than 55% of them present only once. The V and J genes are TRBV12-3 or TRBV12-4 and TRBJ2-5; 7 bases are a match to TRBD2. The J call may not be correct, given that the DNA end is closer to TRBJ2-7. This receptor was taken from a human donor with esophageal squamous cell carcinoma. The donor label of this sample is uncertain. This material was acquired from a patient given preoperative chemotherapy. CDR3 sequence (DNA): TGTGCCAGCACCGAGACTAGCAACGCCTACGAGCAGTACTTC. It specifies CASTETSNAYEQYF.